Reported below is one T cell receptor (beta chain). What this receptor recognizes is not known. No quality values exist for individual bases; no much larger clone is one base distant. Relative to germline, V is 7 bases shorter and J is 2 bases shorter, with 15 bases between their ends. Per the germline V gene, MDHEN is the CDR1 and SYDVKM is the CDR2. From cysteine to phenylalanine, the CDR3 is 14 amino acids long. The only DNA kept is the CDR3, 42 bases in frame from the first base. To demonstrate the VDJtools post-analysis software, the study profiled TCR beta repertoires from the peripheral blood of some 13 young patients with multiple sclerosis. The multiple sclerosis patients were children and adolescents between roughly 6 and 17 years of age. The data stem from a study of post-analysis software for immune sequencing data (dated by TCRdb to about 2015). The study in broad terms: Disease courses on record covered relapsing-remitting, secondary progressive and progressive-relapsing multiple sclerosis, though some patients had no subtype annotation. Patient repertoires were compared against over ten previously published healthy control repertoires from donors aged roughly 6 to 25 years. A subset of samples was prepared in parallel using single-end sample barcoding, then pooled and co-amplified after Illumina adapter ligation. Beyond this particular receptor, the publication reports: Significantly higher frequencies in patients than in controls were found for a few TRBV segments, including TRBV5-6, TRBV5-1 and TRBV20-1. Multiple sclerosis patients had significantly lower normalized Chao1 diversity than controls, a result that suggests substantial peripheral T-cell clonal expansion. Strong co-clustering of samples prepared in the same batch was shown by direct clustering with F measure, prompting a batch-effect correction. The control group was slightly older than the multiple sclerosis patient group.

To prepare the library, PCR was applied. The sequencer was an Illumina HiSeq 2500. To reduce PCR and sequencing biases, unique molecular identifiers were built into the TCR beta cDNA libraries. About 500,000 cDNA molecules were obtained per 1 to 10 million input T cells, so each molecule approximated one T cell. The patient libraries were prepared and sequenced using the same protocol as the earlier healthy control dataset. Samples belonging to the same batch were prepared together, multiplexed and sequenced on a shared HiSeq lane. Processing in the source paper ran as follows. MIGEC handled the raw barcoded reads, throwing out single-read molecular identifier groups before consensus assembly and CDR3 extraction. Clonotype tables were post-analysed with VDJtools, and diversity was normalized by down-sampling all datasets to the smallest sample size. To correct batch-related cross-sample contamination, repertoire overlap clustering matched CDR3 amino acid sequences but not nucleotide sequences. TCRdb trimmed the raw reads at Q25, called clones with MiXCR and kept productive beta chains. Every distinct CDR3 protein forms one entry, paired with its most common genes and DNA. The V and J calls here are based on TCRdb, not the publication. The sample profile shows some 450,000 distinct CDR3 sequences; roughly 45% of them were found once. The ten largest clonotypes hold 9% to 13% of the sample.

The receptor was derived from a girl aged 5-17 years with multiple sclerosis. Recombination linked TRBV28 to TRBJ2-7, with a tentative D gene TRBD2 over 7 matching bases. The sample taken for sequencing was blood. At the DNA level, the sequence is TGTGCCAGCACCCTGGGAGGGGGGGCCTACGAGCAGTACTTC. This gives the protein CASTLGGGAYEQYF.